Described below is a single T cell receptor (beta chain) sequence and its context. At one end the junction does not follow the germline gene, possibly because of a read error. This entry belongs to a study of blood T cell repertoires in COVID-19. Produced via immunoSEQ multiplex PCR; TCRdb's table is partial and in-frame only. The data hold approximately 99,000 clones, with 79% observed a single time. CDR1 is SGHRS, CDR2 YFSETQ, per germline. The CDR3 is 14 amino acids. The genes are TRBV5-1 and TRBJ1-6; D is ambiguous. This receptor was identified in a woman of 80 years or more with active or convalescent COVID-19. The sample consisted of peripheral blood. The CDR3 DNA is TGTGCCAGCAGCGCGGGATTTCTGAATTCACCCCTCCACTTT. Protein: CASSAGFLNSPLHF.